This T cell receptor beta chain was captured by sequencing in a study of cytomegalovirus exposure and HLA in healthy donors. As to this clone: The antigen remains undetermined.

Findings and caveats of the study: The authors assumed roughly uniform sequencing depth across donors for presence/absence analyses.

The CDR3 contains 12 residues. Looked up from germline, CDR1 is SGHDT and CDR2 is YYEEEE. V was trimmed by 4 bases and J by 3 bases, leaving 8 bases between them. The PCR contained 60 Vbeta and 13 Jbeta primers. TCRdb's table, derived via immunoSEQ multiplex PCR, lists solely in-frame clones and lacks some. This sample has 200,000 to 250,000 clones, with around 80% found just once. The chain joins TRBV5-6 to TRBJ2-7; a weak D match, TRBD1 (5 bases). The specimen sequenced was PBMCs. The TCR comes from a woman in her forties in good health and CMV-seronegative. CDR3 amino acids: CASSRGHYEQYF. CDR3 coding DNA: TGTGCCAGCAGCCGAGGACACTACGAGCAGTACTTC.